This T cell receptor beta chain was recorded in a study of T-cell reconstitution after alpha-beta-depleted transplantation in children. Unique molecular identifiers were incorporated during preparation of the TCRbeta library. Each CDR3 protein is one row after TCRdb ran MiXCR on the PCR reads. The sample gives about 580,000 distinct CDR3 sequences, about 21% of which show up once; approximately 14% is in the top ten. Study conclusions and caveats: One year after transplant, T-cell counts and diversity came mostly from newly produced T cells.

This clonotype has ten or more counts. Its antigen is unknown. Sequenced material: PBMCs, mostly from graft donor cells, taken 360 days after TCRalphabeta/CD19-depleted stem cell transplant. The receptor comes from a boy less than two years old who had a stem cell transplant for acute myeloid leukemia, so the T cells may come from the graft donor.

Here the CDR3 DNA reads TGTGCCAGCAGTCGCACAGGAATCTACGAGCAGTACTTC. Translation gives CASSRTGIYEQYF. The rearrangement uses TRBV28 and TRBJ2-7, with a weak D call TRBD1 (5 bases). CDR1 is MDHEN and CDR2 is SYDVKM in the germline V gene. The V gene lost 5 bases and the J gene lost 3 bases, with 11 bases spanning the gap. The CDR3 loop spans 13 amino acids.